The 23 T cell receptor beta chains reported below all come from one sample, sequenced in a study of blood T cells in healthy people across ages. Together with a sample-barcoded 5' primer, a J-beta primer mix was included in a second PCR lasting about 6 to 11 cycles. TCRdb independently ran MiXCR on the 5' RACE reads; one entry per CDR3 protein. Of about 1.6 million distinct CDR3 sequences detected, around 36% appear once; the ten largest clones hold over 9%. The source material was blood. The receptors were gathered from a woman aged 25-40 years in good health.

This clonotype was seen only a few times. CDR3 sequence: CASSLFRTTSSPLHF. Here the CDR3 DNA reads TGTGCCAGCAGCTTATTCAGGACGACAAGTTCACCCCTCCACTTT. This chain joins TRBV7-2 and TRBJ1-6; D not certain. V lost 2 bases and J 9 bases, leaving 14 bases between the germline ends. In germline, CDR1 is SGHTA, CDR2 FQGNSA. The CDR3 runs 15 residues.

This clonotype was seen many times. The rearrangement links TRBV20-1 to TRBJ2-7; D uncertain. This CDR3 comprises 15 residues. V lost 0 bases and J 3 bases, leaving 15 bases between the germline ends. Germline V gives CDR1 DFQATT, CDR2 SNEGSKA (reference sequence). As DNA, the CDR3 is TGCAGTGCTAGAGATGGGATTCTCAGTCGCTACGAGCAGTACTTC. This encodes CSARDGILSRYEQYF.

This clonotype came up a few times. V and J are TRBV12-5 and TRBJ1-1; 8 positions match TRBD1. CDR3 length equals 11 residues. Germline V gives CDR1 LGHNT, CDR2 FRNRAP. V lost 6 bases, J lost 11 bases, and 5 bases stayed unmatched. CDR3 region: CASGQGAGAFF. CDR3 coding DNA: TGTGCTAGTGGCCAGGGGGCGGGCGCTTTCTTT. The complete variable domain, with remaining parts taken from reference TRBV12-5 and TRBJ1-1, reads DARVTQTPRHKVTEMGQEVTMRCQPILGHNTVFWYRQTMMQGLELLAYFRNRAPLDDSGMPKDRFSAEMPDATLATLKIQPSEPRDSAVYFCASGQGAGAFFGQGTRLTVV.

As for this clonotype: This may be a read error, as it is one base from a much larger clone. The CDR3 does not close with the conserved phenylalanine or tryptophan, likely indicating a read error. No DNA is shown, since the ends of the CDR3 on it are uncertain; the CDR3 is the one TCRdb lists. This chain uses TRBV5-1 with TRBJ1-2; TRBD1, the table's D call, lacks a check against the DNA. The CDR3 region is 13 residues in length, termini included. Germline values: CDR1 SGHRS, CDR2 YFSETQ. This CDR3 is CASSPVANYGYTC.

The V call is TRBV20-1, the J call TRBJ1-1; D unclear. Germline CDR1 and CDR2: DFQATT and SNEGSKA (reference sequence). There are 12 residues in the CDR3. Trimming pared 6 bases from V and 4 bases from J, leaving 12 bases between. The CDR3 DNA sequence: TGCAGTGCCAACCCAATGGGCACTGAAGCTTTCTTT. Its protein is CSANPMGTEAFF.

V is TRBV5-4 and J is TRBJ2-7; 8 positions agree with TRBD2. J gave up 5 bases and V 1 base, and 8 bases lay outside the gene matches. Germline-derived CDR1 and CDR2 are SGHNT and YYREEE (reference sequence). The CDR3 is made up of 15 amino acids. The CDR3 loop is CASSLKKSGSHEQYF. In DNA, the CDR3 is TGTGCCAGCAGCTTGAAAAAGAGCGGGAGTCACGAGCAGTACTTC.

This clonotype was seen a few times. J is TRBJ2-7 and V is TRBV7-8; D is ambiguous. The germline gives CDR1 SGHVS, CDR2 FQNEAQ. CDR3 length: 13 amino acids. Deletions cut 1 base from V and 6 bases from J, with 10 bases between. The CDR3: CASSLGSGVEQYF. Written as DNA, the CDR3 is TGTGCCAGCAGCTTAGGTTCGGGCGTCGAGCAGTACTTC.

About this clonotype itself: An end of the junction does not agree with germline; a read error may underlie this. This chain links TRBV7-9 with TRBJ2-1; D unresolved. This CDR3 has 16 amino acids. Looked up from germline, CDR1 is SEHNR and CDR2 is FQNEAQ (reference sequence). The CDR3 coding sequence is TGTGCCAGCAGCTTATTATCTAACCCTAGATACAACGAGCAGTTCTTC. Amino acids: CASSLLSNPRYNEQFF.

The V and J genes are TRBV6-5 and TRBJ2-7, with 7 bases identical to TRBD1. J was trimmed by 3 bases and V by 4 bases; bases with no gene match: 6. The CDR3 totals 14 residues. Germline CDR1 MNHEY, CDR2 SVGAGI. DNA for the CDR3: TGTGCCAGCAGTTTCGGACAGGCCTGCTACGAGCAGTACTTC. Protein sequence: CASSFGQACYEQYF.

This clonotype has a handful of counts. This chain links TRBV4-1 with TRBJ2-2, with D unclear. The germline V gene has CDR1 MGHRA and CDR2 YSYEKL. With 2 bases removed from V and 6 bases from J, the gap between germline ends came to 7 bases. This CDR3 has 13 amino acids. The CDR3 region is CASSQYSAGELFF. The CDR3 DNA reads as TGCGCCAGCAGCCAATATAGTGCCGGGGAGCTGTTTTTT.

This clonotype was observed a handful of times. V usage is TRBV9 and J usage is TRBJ2-1; 10 nucleotides line up with TRBD2. With V trimmed by 2 bases and J by 5 bases, 4 bases remained unmatched. Looked up from germline, CDR1 is SGDLS and CDR2 is YYNGEE. The CDR3 consists of 15 residues. The DNA of the CDR3 is TGTGCCAGCAGCGTTGGACTAGCGGTGGACAATGAGCAGTTCTTC. It is translated as CASSVGLAVDNEQFF.

V gene TRBV7-7 combines with J gene TRBJ2-1; D ambiguous. V was pared by 5 bases and J by 2 bases, with 7 bases between. Per the germline V gene, CDR1 is SSHAT and CDR2 is FNYEAQ (reference sequence). This CDR3 has 13 amino acids. This chain's CDR3 is CASSASPYNEQFF. Written as DNA, the CDR3 is TGTGCCAGCAGCGCTTCTCCCTACAATGAGCAGTTCTTC.

The sample holds a few counts of this clonotype. The rearrangement links TRBV5-1 to TRBJ2-5; D uncertain. Germline CDR1 is SGHRS and CDR2 is YFSETQ. The CDR3 is made up of 15 amino acids. With 6 bases removed from V and 5 bases from J, the gap between germline ends came to 20 bases. This CDR3 reads CASTSLGSNGETQYF. The CDR3 region has the DNA TGCGCCAGCACCTCCTTGGGGTCTAACGGGGAGACCCAGTACTTC.

This clonotype appeared a single time. The chain is built from TRBV7-9 and TRBJ2-3; no reliable D call. This CDR3 has 13 residues. The germline CDR1 and CDR2 sequences are SEHNR and FQNEAQ (reference sequence). V lost 2 bases, J lost 4 bases, and 7 bases lay in between. DNA of the CDR3: TGTGCCAGCAGCTTATATCAAGCAGATACGCAGTATTTT. Its protein is CASSLYQADTQYF.

This clonotype was recorded a few times. V and J are TRBV21-1 and TRBJ1-6; TRBD1 reflects the table's D call only, with no check against the DNA. TRBV21-1 is an annotated pseudogene. The CDR3 covers 18 residues. This CDR3 reads CASSPPGNRSTYNSPLHF. CDR3 nucleotides: TGTGCCAGCAGCCCCCCGGGCAATAGAAGCACCTATAATTCACCCCTCCACTTT.

This sequence joins TRBV7-9 and TRBJ1-2; D call uncertain. Germline CDR1 is SEHNR and CDR2 is FQNEAQ (reference sequence). This CDR3 has 14 residues. V was shortened by 6 bases and J by 6 bases, with 17 bases between the two germline ends. The chain's CDR3 is CASRYDSRSHGYTF. CDR3 DNA sequence: TGTGCCAGCAGATATGACTCCCGGAGCCATGGCTACACCTTC.

This clonotype was picked up a small number of times. The chain links TRBV27 to TRBJ2-2; D is unresolved. The CDR3 is 13 amino acids. Germline CDR1 and CDR2: MNHEY and SMNVEV (reference sequence). The V end was cut by 5 bases, the J end by 4 bases, with 8 bases between. CDR3 sequence: CASSGSFTGELFF. The CDR3 region has the DNA TGTGCCAGCAGTGGGTCTTTCACCGGGGAGCTGTTTTTT.

The chain has TRBV5-1 and TRBJ1-2, with 7 bases fitting TRBD1. Germline V gene sequence: CDR1 SGHRS, CDR2 YFSETQ. This CDR3 spans 14 amino acids. Unmatched junction bases numbered 11, after V lost 3 bases and J lost 9 bases. DNA of the CDR3: TGCGCCAGCAGCTCGAATGACAGGGATCTTCGCTACACCTTC. Its protein product is CASSSNDRDLRYTF.

In its sample, this clonotype was seen a few times. The genes are TRBV4-1 and TRBJ2-5; tentatively, D is TRBD2 (5 bases). The CDR3 has 15 residues. Germline V lookup: CDR1 MGHRA, CDR2 YSYEKL. V was shortened by 3 bases and J by 5 bases, with 16 bases between the two germline ends. The CDR3 nucleotides are TGCGCCAGCAGCCATGATAGGAGGTTGGAGGAGACCCAGTACTTC. Its protein is CASSHDRRLEETQYF.

The genes are TRBV3-1 and TRBJ2-2, with 10 bases matching TRBD1. The CDR3 length is 17 residues. CDR1 is LGHDT and CDR2 is YNNKEL in the germline V gene (reference sequence). With V trimmed by 2 bases and J by 5 bases, 8 bases remained unmatched. The CDR3 reads CASSQTGTGAWTGELFF. The CDR3 DNA follows: TGTGCCAGCAGCCAAACCGGGACAGGGGCGTGGACCGGGGAGCTGTTTTTT.

The chain combines TRBV3-1 with TRBJ2-4; TRBD2 might be the D (6 bases). V shed 1 base and J shed 1 base, with 11 bases lying between them. The CDR3 loop spans 16 amino acids. The germline V gene encodes CDR1 LGHDT and CDR2 YNNKEL (reference sequence). CDR3 residues: CASSQALARAKNIQYF. CDR3 in DNA: TGTGCCAGCAGCCAAGCGCTAGCGAGGGCCAAAAACATTCAGTACTTC.

This clonotype was seen a few times. This chain uses TRBV7-9 with TRBJ1-2, with a possible D match to TRBD1 (6 bases). This CDR3 spans 13 amino acids. Germline CDR1 reads SEHNR; CDR2 reads FQNEAQ (reference sequence). V was clipped by 6 bases and J by 6 bases, with 14 bases between them. The CDR3: CASRGDNGNGYTF. Written as DNA, the CDR3 is TGTGCCAGCAGGGGGGACAACGGGAATGGCTACACCTTC.

The chain is built from TRBV11-2 and TRBJ2-3; 13 bases agree with TRBD2. The CDR3 sequence is 16 residues long. Germline V gene sequence: CDR1 SGHAT, CDR2 FQNNGV. Trimming took 5 bases from V and 4 from J; bases not matched to a gene: 6. The CDR3 DNA reads TGTGCCAGCAGCAGGACTAGCGGGGGATTGTCAGATACGCAGTATTTT. This gives the protein CASSRTSGGLSDTQYF. Full variable domain (outside the CDR3, taken from reference TRBV11-2 and TRBJ2-3): EAGVAQSPRYKIIEKRQSVAFWCNPISGHATLYWYQQILGQGPKLLIQFQNNGVVDDSQLPKDRFSAERLKGVDSTLKIQPAKLEDSAVYLCASSRTSGGLSDTQYFGPGTRLTVL.